Following are 23 T cell receptor beta chains from one sample sequenced in a study of immune evolution from preneoplasia to lung adenocarcinoma. The repertoire was sequenced with immunoSEQ multiplex PCR; TCRdb's copy has only in-frame clones and lacks some. The sample yields 6,000 or so clones, about 72% seen once. The source material was FFPE minimally invasive lung adenocarcinoma tissue. All receptors derive from a person between 65 and 80 years old with lung adenocarcinoma.

This clone was seen a handful of times. V gene TRBV9 combines with J gene TRBJ1-5; D unresolved. This CDR3 has 15 amino acids. V shed 7 bases and J shed 0 bases, with 14 bases lying between them. Germline V gene sequence: CDR1 SGDLS, CDR2 YYNGEE. CDR3 amino acids: CASGPEGHSNQPQHF. For the CDR3, the DNA is TGTGCCAGCGGACCAGAGGGCCATAGCAATCAGCCCCAGCATTTT.

The gene calls are TRBV11-3 and TRBJ2-1; 9 bases are shared with TRBD2. The CDR3 covers 15 residues. CDR1 is SGHNT and CDR2 is YENEEA in the germline V gene. V gave up 4 bases and J gave up 7 bases; unmatched junction bases: 8. The CDR3 sequence is CASSSGLAPGNEQFF. The CDR3 DNA follows: TGTGCCAGCAGCTCAGGACTAGCGCCGGGTAATGAGCAGTTCTTC.

This chain joins TRBV6-5 and TRBJ1-6; TRBD1 matches at 9 bases. Germline V gene data show CDR1 as MNHEY and CDR2 as SVGAGI. The CDR3 consists of 13 residues. J gave up 8 bases and V 8 bases, and 4 bases lay outside the gene matches. The CDR3: CASGDRVDSPLHF. DNA of the CDR3: TGTGCCAGCGGGGACAGGGTGGATTCACCCCTCCACTTT.

This chain uses TRBV27 with TRBJ1-5; a weak D match, TRBD1 (6 bases). This CDR3 has 19 amino acids. Germline loops: CDR1 MNHEY, CDR2 SMNVEV (reference sequence). The V gene lost 5 bases and the J gene lost 10 bases, with 33 bases spanning the gap. CDR3 DNA: TGTGCCAGCAGTCCAAACGTTGGCAGGGGACCCGAGGGGTCCGGACCCCAGCATTTT. This translates into CASSPNVGRGPEGSGPQHF.

The chain is built from TRBV30 and TRBJ2-3; D perhaps matches TRBD1 (5 bases). The V end lost 2 bases, the J end lost 6 bases, and 9 bases lay between the germline ends. This CDR3 is built from 12 residues. The germline V gene encodes CDR1 GTSNPN and CDR2 SVGIG (reference sequence). The CDR3 region has the DNA TGTGCCTGGAGTTACAGGCGGGATACGCAGTATTTT. Amino acids: CAWSYRRDTQYF.

This chain links TRBV7-8 with TRBJ2-5, with 12 bases matching TRBD2. The J call may be mistaken, given a closer DNA end match to TRBJ2-7. The length of the CDR3 is 14 residues. CDR1 is SGHVS and CDR2 is FQNEAQ in the germline V gene. CDR3 loop: CASSSGLAGNEQYF. The CDR3 DNA reads as TGTGCCAGCAGCTCAGGACTAGCGGGAAACGAGCAGTACTTC.

This clone turned up a few times. The chain links TRBV28 to TRBJ1-5; D uncertain. V was pared by 3 bases and J by 4 bases, with 10 bases between. The CDR3 runs to 14 residues. Per germline, CDR1 MDHEN and CDR2 SYDVKM. The CDR3 DNA reads TGTGCCAGCAGTTTGGTCACCCCAAATCAGCCCCAGCATTTT. Its translation is CASSLVTPNQPQHF.

The rearrangement links TRBV27 to TRBJ2-7; 11 nucleotides agree with TRBD1. The CDR3 covers 14 residues. Trimming cost V 1 base and J 5 bases; bases outside gene matches: 1. Germline values: CDR1 MNHEY, CDR2 SMNVEV (reference sequence). CDR3 DNA sequence: TGTGCCAGCAGTTTATGGGACAGGGGGGACGAGCAGTACTTC. This sequence encodes CASSLWDRGDEQYF.

The V and J genes are TRBV7-9 and TRBJ2-7; no definite D call. Trimming left V 5 bases short and J 1 base short, with 9 bases between. The CDR3 loop spans 13 amino acids. Germline V gene lookup returns CDR1 SEHNR and CDR2 FQNEAQ (reference sequence). In DNA form, the CDR3 reads TGTGCCAGCAGCCCGGCTTGGTCCTACGAGCAGTACTTC. Protein sequence: CASSPAWSYEQYF.

V is TRBV10-2 and J is TRBJ1-1, with unresolved D. This CDR3 contains 11 residues. V lost 4 bases and J lost 8, with 8 bases in between. CDR1 is WSHSY and CDR2 is SAAADI in the germline V gene. CDR3 sequence (DNA): TGCGCCAGCAGTGTTGGAGCAGAAGCTTTCTTT. Protein: CASSVGAEAFF.

This chain uses TRBV7-9 with TRBJ2-7; 7 bases match TRBD1. The CDR3 runs 13 residues. Germline V gives CDR1 SEHNR, CDR2 FQNEAQ (reference sequence). V dropped 5 bases and J dropped 4; count of bases not matched to a gene: 5. The chain's CDR3 is CASSQDRSYEQYF. The CDR3 DNA reads as TGTGCCAGCAGCCAGGACAGGAGTTACGAGCAGTACTTC.

The rearrangement joins TRBV4-1 to TRBJ1-5; D uncertain. The germline V gene has CDR1 MGHRA and CDR2 YSYEKL. Trimming removed 0 bases at V and 7 bases at J, with 7 bases between. There are 13 residues in the CDR3. DNA for the CDR3: TGCGCCAGCAGCCAAGATCCGGGCCAGCCCCAGCATTTT. Translated: CASSQDPGQPQHF.

Here the CDR3 DNA reads TGTGCCAGCAGGAGCGGGGAACAGACCCAGTACTTC. It encodes CASRSGEQTQYF. The gene calls are TRBV6-5 and TRBJ2-5, with TRBD2 matching over 7 bases. Germline values: CDR1 MNHEY, CDR2 SVGAGI. There are 12 residues in the CDR3. J lost 6 bases, V lost 6 bases, and 4 bases had no gene match.

The J gene is TRBJ2-2, the V gene TRBV5-1, with TRBD1 matching over 12 bases. The germline gives CDR1 SGHRS, CDR2 YFSETQ. V was clipped by 7 bases and J by 5 bases; unmatched bases: 9. CDR3 size: 16 residues. The CDR3 here is CASFLGGQGATGELFF. CDR3 nucleotide sequence: TGCGCCAGCTTCCTTGGGGGACAGGGGGCAACCGGGGAGCTGTTTTTT.

V is TRBV6-5 and J is TRBJ2-1, with D maybe TRBD2 (6 bases). The V end lost 2 bases, the J end lost 9 bases, and 14 bases lay between the germline ends. Germline V CDR1 and CDR2: MNHEY, SVGAGI. The CDR3 has 14 amino acids. The CDR3 DNA is TGTGCCAGCAGTTACAGCCCGGCGGGACCTGAGCAGTTCTTC. This translates into CASSYSPAGPEQFF.

The chain joins TRBV21-1 to TRBJ1-3; the table gives TRBD1 as D, unverified against the DNA. TRBV21-1 is marked as a pseudogene. This CDR3 comprises 20 residues. CDR3 bases: TGTGCCAGCAGCAAAGGAGCCCCTAGGGGCAGGACAGCAGCTGGAAACACCATATATTTT. Protein sequence: CASSKGAPRGRTAAGNTIYF.

The V call is TRBV7-2, the J call TRBJ2-2; 12 bases line up with TRBD2. CDR1 is SGHTA, CDR2 FQGNSA, per germline. V was pared by 5 bases and J by 8 bases, with 6 bases of the junction left unmatched. There are 15 residues in the CDR3. Here the CDR3 DNA reads TGTGCCAGCAGCGTACTAGCGGGAGGTTTTGGGGAGCTGTTTTTT. It encodes CASSVLAGGFGELFF.

This chain joins TRBV5-5 and TRBJ2-7, with 7 bases fitting TRBD2. CDR1 and CDR2 (germline): SGHKS, YYEKEE (reference sequence). With V trimmed by 4 bases and J by 2 bases, 9 bases remained unmatched. This CDR3 contains 15 residues. CDR3 amino acids: CASSPFLAGAYEQYF. The CDR3 coding sequence is TGTGCCAGCAGCCCCTTCCTGGCGGGAGCCTACGAGCAGTACTTC. The full variable domain, its missing parts supplied by reference TRBV5-5 and TRBJ2-7, is DAGVTQSPTHLIKTRGQQVTLRCSPISGHKSVSWYQQVLGQGPQFIFQYYEKEERGRGNFPDRFSARQFPNYSSELNVNALLLGDSALYLCASSPFLAGAYEQYFGPGTRLTVT.

V usage is TRBV15 and J usage is TRBJ2-3; D not resolved. Germline V gene sequence: CDR1 LNHNV, CDR2 YYDKDF (reference sequence). This CDR3 is built from 11 residues. Trimming took off 3 bases at V and 8 bases at J, with 6 bases between the two ends. This CDR3 is CATSSGITQYF. In DNA, the CDR3 is TGTGCCACCAGCAGCGGAATTACGCAGTATTTT.

CDR3 sequence reads: CASSYSGEAYEQYF. The CDR3 coding sequence is TGTGCCAGCAGTTACTCTGGAGAAGCCTACGAGCAGTACTTC. The rearrangement joins TRBV6-5 to TRBJ2-7; D unclear. V was clipped by 0 bases and J by 2 bases, with 8 bases between them. Germline CDR1 and CDR2: MNHEY and SVGAGI. The CDR3 totals 14 residues.

The chain combines TRBV29-1 with TRBJ2-1, with 8 bases aligning to TRBD1. The CDR3 is 14 residues long. The V segment lost 7 bases and the J segment 5 bases; nucleotides outside the gene matches: 10. CDR1 and CDR2 from the germline V gene are SQVTM and ANQGSEA. CDR3 sequence: CSGGTGGQDNEQFF. In DNA form, the CDR3 reads TGCAGCGGGGGGACAGGAGGGCAAGACAATGAGCAGTTCTTC.

This clone was counted a few times. The chain is built from TRBV19 and TRBJ2-7; TRBD2 might be the D (5 bases). Trimming removed 6 bases at V and 9 bases at J, with 18 bases between. Germline assignment: CDR1 LNHDA and CDR2 SQIVND (reference sequence). This CDR3 spans 13 amino acids. In nucleotides, the CDR3 is TGTGCCAGTAGGCCTTTTGGGAGCCCGCGGCAGTACTTC. As protein: CASRPFGSPRQYF.

The rearrangement joins TRBV6-1 to TRBJ1-2; 7 nucleotides match TRBD1. CDR1 and CDR2 from the germline V gene are MNHNS and SASEGT. J was trimmed by 4 bases and V by 7 bases; bases with no gene match: 9. This CDR3 is 14 amino acids long. CDR3: CASILDRVSYGYTF. CDR3 sequence (DNA): TGTGCCAGCATCCTAGACAGGGTCTCCTATGGCTACACCTTC.